This T cell receptor (beta chain) emerged from a study of blood T cell repertoires in COVID-19. The table came from immunoSEQ multiplex PCR; TCRdb's copy has only in-frame clones and leaves some out. This sample yields about 85,000 clones, of which about 80% are seen a single time; around 5.8% belongs to the top ten. The length of the CDR3 is 14 residues. Trimming shortened V by 2 bases and J by 3 bases, and 10 bases separated the two germline ends. Germline V gene lookup returns CDR1 SNHLY and CDR2 FYNNEI. This clone came up a few times. V and J are TRBV2 and TRBJ1-1; D is unclear. Specimen: peripheral blood. The sequence was obtained from a man aged 55 to 69 with acute or convalescent COVID-19. The CDR3 DNA reads as TGTGCCAGCAGTGAAACAGAACTTTACACTGAAGCTTTCTTT. Translation gives CASSETELYTEAFF.